Each of the 11 T cell receptor beta chains below was sequenced from the same sample in a study of blood T cell repertoires in COVID-19. The protocol was immunoSEQ multiplex PCR, while the TCRdb copy is restricted to in-frame clones and leaves out a portion. The data show around 620,000 clones, approximately 90% seen once. Sequencing was performed on peripheral blood. These receptors were collected from a woman aged 18-29 years with acute or convalescent COVID-19.

The genes are TRBV5-4 and TRBJ2-6, with unresolved D. Germline V gene data show CDR1 as SGHNT and CDR2 as YYREEE (reference sequence). V gave up 2 bases and J gave up 0 bases, with 6 bases separating them. The CDR3 consists of 15 residues. As DNA, the CDR3 is TGTGCCAGCAGCTTAACAAGCTCTGGGGCCAACGTCCTGACTTTC. Its protein is CASSLTSSGANVLTF.

The gene calls are TRBV4-1 and TRBJ2-2, with D perhaps TRBD2 (7 bases). Germline assignment: CDR1 MGHRA and CDR2 YSYEKL. Trimming removed 2 bases from V and 9 bases from J, with 16 bases in between. The CDR3 runs 15 residues. The CDR3 is CASSQPGGPVWELFF. The CDR3 DNA reads TGCGCCAGCAGCCAACCCGGGGGGCCCGTTTGGGAGCTGTTTTTT.

The gene calls are TRBV5-4 and TRBJ1-1; D is undetermined. CDR1 and CDR2 (germline): SGHNT, YYREEE (reference sequence). CDR3 size: 14 residues. The V end was cut by 1 base, the J end by 4 bases, with 11 bases between. The CDR3 spells CASSLRPGSTEAFF. As DNA, the CDR3 is TGTGCCAGCAGCTTGAGACCGGGTAGCACTGAAGCTTTCTTT.

The CDR3 is CASSMLDRVVPYEQYF. The DNA of the CDR3 is TGTGCCAGCAGCATGTTGGACAGGGTTGTCCCCTACGAGCAGTACTTC. V gene TRBV4-2 combines with J gene TRBJ2-7, with TRBD1 matching 8 bases. The length of the CDR3 is 16 residues. Germline V gene data show CDR1 as LGHNA and CDR2 as YNFKEQ. Losses at the gene ends were 5 bases for V and 2 bases for J; bases not matched to a gene: 11.

The chain is built from TRBV10-3 and TRBJ1-1; D remains unclear. Looked up from germline, CDR1 is ENHRY and CDR2 is SYGVKD. The CDR3 is 13 residues long. Deletions cut 7 bases from V and 3 bases from J, with 12 bases between. In DNA, the CDR3 is TGTGCCATCACCATGGGAGAGTACACTGAAGCTTTCTTT. Encoded protein: CAITMGEYTEAFF.

The chain combines TRBV29-1 with TRBJ1-2; the match to TRBD1 covers 9 bases. Trimming at V came to 6 bases and at J to 8 bases, leaving 4 bases not matched to a gene. CDR3 length equals 11 residues. The V gene's germline CDR1 is SQVTM and CDR2 ANQGSEA. The CDR3 region has the DNA TGCAGCGTCAAGGACAGGGGAGGCTACACCTTC. This codes for CSVKDRGGYTF.

This chain uses TRBV18 with TRBJ1-5, with D perhaps TRBD1 (6 bases). The V end was cut by 1 base, the J end by 4 bases, with 14 bases between. CDR3 length equals 16 residues. Germline-derived CDR1 and CDR2 are KGHSH and LQKENI. CDR3 loop: CASSPREQGPNQPQHF. The DNA of the CDR3 is TGTGCCAGCTCACCACGGGAACAGGGACCTAATCAGCCCCAGCATTTT.

The gene calls are TRBV5-1 and TRBJ2-2, with 7 bases lining up with TRBD2. In germline, CDR1 is SGHRS, CDR2 YFSETQ. This CDR3 is built from 15 residues. V trimming: 2 bases; J trimming: 1 base; junction bases outside the gene matches: 2. CDR3 in DNA: TGCGCCAGCAGCTTTGGCGGGGGGAACACCGGGGAGCTGTTTTTT. Translating it yields CASSFGGGNTGELFF.

The rearrangement uses TRBV10-3 and TRBJ1-1, with D possibly TRBD1 on 6 matching bases. Germline CDR1 and CDR2: ENHRY and SYGVKD. The V end lost 5 bases, the J end lost 0 bases, and 13 bases lay between the germline ends. CDR3 size: 15 residues. The CDR3 is CAISTGWVMNTEAFF. In DNA form, the CDR3 reads TGTGCCATCAGTACAGGGTGGGTCATGAACACTGAAGCTTTCTTT.

CDR3 DNA: TGTGCCATCAGTGAGTGGGGGGAAGGAGCTTTCTTT. Its protein is CAISEWGEGAFF. V usage is TRBV10-3 and J usage is TRBJ1-1; possible D gene TRBD1, 5 bases. CDR1 is ENHRY and CDR2 is SYGVKD in the germline V gene. CDR3 length equals 12 residues. V lost 1 base and J lost 10, with 10 bases in between.

The CDR3 DNA reads as TGTGCCAGCAGTTACTCCACAGTGCAGCCAGAGCAGTTCTTC. Protein sequence: CASSYSTVQPEQFF. This chain joins TRBV6-2 or TRBV6-3 and TRBJ2-1, with D unresolved. This CDR3 spans 14 amino acids. CDR1 and CDR2 (germline): MNHEY, SVGEGT. V dropped 0 bases and J dropped 10 bases, with 13 bases sitting between them.